Listed below are T cell receptor beta chains from one sample, sequenced in a study of cytomegalovirus exposure and HLA in healthy donors. TCRdb keeps only in-frame clones here, not all; method: immunoSEQ multiplex PCR. This table has 150,000 to 200,000 clones, 95% to 97% appearing once. Sequences were obtained from PBMCs. Receptors were obtained from a woman aged 18-29 years in good health and CMV-seronegative. CDR3s include the opening cysteine and the closing phenylalanine or tryptophan. The D gene is left open where the match is weak. Clone size is stated in some rows and not others, as once, few, many or a class when expanded.

clone size: -
V gene: TRBV27
J gene: TRBJ1-1
D gene: TRBD1
CDR3 protein: CASSETGTGVMGTEAFF
CDR3 DNA: TGTGCCAGCAGTGAAACCGGGACAGGTGTGATGGGTACTGAAGCTTTCTTT

clone size: -
V gene: TRBV9
J gene: TRBJ2-2
D gene: -
CDR3 protein: CASSGRYTGELFF
CDR3 DNA: TGTGCCAGCAGCGGGAGGTACACCGGGGAGCTGTTTTTT

clone size: -
V gene: TRBV29-1
J gene: TRBJ1-2
D gene: -
CDR3 protein: CSVSDGLYGYTF
CDR3 DNA: TGCAGCGTTTCGGACGGACTCTATGGCTACACCTTC

clone size: -
V gene: TRBV2
J gene: TRBJ1-6
D gene: -
CDR3 protein: CASMGGPYNSPLHF
CDR3 DNA: TGTGCCAGCATGGGGGGTCCCTATAATTCACCCCTCCACTTT

clone size: -
V gene: TRBV6-5
J gene: TRBJ2-2
D gene: -
CDR3 protein: CASSYGAYRVPGELFF
CDR3 DNA: TGTGCCAGCAGTTACGGCGCATACAGGGTTCCCGGGGAGCTGTTTTTT

clone size: -
V gene: TRBV27
J gene: TRBJ1-6
D gene: -
CDR3 protein: CASSLSSYNSPLHF
CDR3 DNA: TGTGCCAGCAGTTTGAGCTCCTATAATTCACCCCTCCACTTT

clone size: few
V gene: TRBV28
J gene: TRBJ1-2
D gene: -
CDR3 protein: CASNTPTGSDTF
CDR3 DNA: TGTGCCAGCAATACCCCGACAGGATCGGACACCTTC

clone size: -
V gene: TRBV21-1
J gene: TRBJ2-5
D gene: -
CDR3 protein: CASRPTSLAGKGETQYF
CDR3 DNA: TGTGCCAGCAGGCCGACGTCCTTAGCGGGGAAAGGAGAGACCCAGTACTTC

clone size: -
V gene: TRBV27
J gene: TRBJ1-1
D gene: TRBD1
CDR3 protein: CASSPSGGPSTEAFF
CDR3 DNA: TGTGCCAGCAGTCCGTCAGGGGGCCCCAGCACTGAAGCTTTCTTT

clone size: few
V gene: TRBV2
J gene: TRBJ1-5
D gene: -
CDR3 protein: CASRPQQGSNQPQHF
CDR3 DNA: TGTGCCAGCAGGCCGCAACAGGGTAGCAATCAGCCCCAGCATTTT

clone size: -
V gene: TRBV7-2
J gene: TRBJ2-1
D gene: -
CDR3 protein: CASSLASRGAGDEQFF
CDR3 DNA: TGTGCCAGCAGCTTAGCATCTCGGGGGGCCGGGGATGAGCAGTTCTTC

clone size: -
V gene: TRBV7-2
J gene: TRBJ2-7
D gene: TRBD1
CDR3 protein: CASSLGVETGQIDEQYF
CDR3 DNA: TGTGCCAGCAGCTTAGGGGTCGAGACAGGGCAAATAGACGAGCAGTACTTC

clone size: -
V gene: TRBV7-6
J gene: TRBJ2-3
D gene: -
CDR3 protein: CASSPGGGGTADTQYF
CDR3 DNA: TGTGCCAGCAGCCCCGGGGGAGGGGGGACTGCAGATACGCAGTATTTT

clone size: -
V gene: TRBV6-1
J gene: TRBJ1-1
D gene: -
CDR3 protein: CASIRDTHLEPEAFF
CDR3 DNA: TGTGCCAGCATCCGGGACACCCACCTAGAACCTGAAGCTTTCTTT

clone size: few
V gene: TRBV19
J gene: TRBJ1-3
D gene: -
CDR3 protein: CASSIGGKRIYF
CDR3 DNA: TGTGCCAGTAGTATAGGCGGGAAACGCATATATTTT

clone size: -
V gene: TRBV4-3
J gene: TRBJ1-5
D gene: -
CDR3 protein: CASSLTRSQPQHF
CDR3 DNA: TGCGCCAGCAGCCTGACAAGATCTCAGCCCCAGCATTTT

clone size: once
V gene: TRBV5-4
J gene: TRBJ2-7
D gene: TRBD2
CDR3 protein: CASSFYGGDYEQYF
CDR3 DNA: TGTGCCAGCAGCTTTTACGGGGGGGATTACGAGCAGTACTTC

clone size: -
V gene: TRBV7-3
J gene: TRBJ1-1
D gene: TRBD1
CDR3 protein: CASSRQGNTEAFF
CDR3 DNA: TGTGCCAGCAGCCGACAGGGAAACACTGAAGCTTTCTTT

clone size: -
V gene: TRBV6-1
J gene: TRBJ1-1
D gene: -
CDR3 protein: CASSILDTNTEAFF
CDR3 DNA: TGTGCCAGCAGTATTTTAGACACGAACACTGAAGCTTTCTTT

clone size: few
V gene: TRBV27
J gene: TRBJ2-7
D gene: TRBD1
CDR3 protein: CASSNRRTGGVLSSYEQYF
CDR3 DNA: TGTGCCAGCAGTAATCGGAGGACAGGGGGGGTTTTGAGCTCCTACGAGCAGTACTTC

clone size: -
V gene: TRBV4-2
J gene: TRBJ2-2
D gene: -
CDR3 protein: CASSQADSGFENTGELFF
CDR3 DNA: TGTGCCAGCAGCCAAGCTGACTCGGGGTTCGAGAACACCGGGGAGCTGTTTTTT

clone size: -
V gene: TRBV7-2
J gene: TRBJ1-5
D gene: -
CDR3 protein: CASSLGRNNQPQHF
CDR3 DNA: TGTGCCAGCAGCTTAGGCAGGAACAATCAGCCCCAGCATTTT